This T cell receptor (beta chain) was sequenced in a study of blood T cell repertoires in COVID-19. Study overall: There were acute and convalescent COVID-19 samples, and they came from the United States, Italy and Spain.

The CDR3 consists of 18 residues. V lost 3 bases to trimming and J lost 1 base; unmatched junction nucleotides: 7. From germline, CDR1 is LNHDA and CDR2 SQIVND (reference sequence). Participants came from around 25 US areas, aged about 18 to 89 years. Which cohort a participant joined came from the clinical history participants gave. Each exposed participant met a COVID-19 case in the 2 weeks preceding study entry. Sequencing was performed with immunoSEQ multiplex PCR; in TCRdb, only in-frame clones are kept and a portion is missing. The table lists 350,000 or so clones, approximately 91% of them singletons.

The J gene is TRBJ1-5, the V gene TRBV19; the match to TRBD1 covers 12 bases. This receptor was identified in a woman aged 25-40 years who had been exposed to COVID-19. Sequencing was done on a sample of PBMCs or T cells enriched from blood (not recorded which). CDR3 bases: TGTGCCAGTAGTATGGGACAGGGGGCCATCTCGAGCAATCAGCCCCAGCATTTT. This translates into CASSMGQGAISSNQPQHF.